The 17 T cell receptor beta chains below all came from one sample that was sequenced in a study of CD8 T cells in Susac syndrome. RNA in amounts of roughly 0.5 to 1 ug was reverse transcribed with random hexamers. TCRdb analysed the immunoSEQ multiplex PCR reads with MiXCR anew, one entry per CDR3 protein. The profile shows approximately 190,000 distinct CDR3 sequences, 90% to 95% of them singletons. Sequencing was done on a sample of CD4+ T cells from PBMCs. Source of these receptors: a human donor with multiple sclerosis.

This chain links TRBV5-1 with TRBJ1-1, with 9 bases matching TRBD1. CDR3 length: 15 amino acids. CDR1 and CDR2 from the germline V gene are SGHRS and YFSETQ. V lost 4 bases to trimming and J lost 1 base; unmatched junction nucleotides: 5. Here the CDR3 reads CASSTTGGANTEAFF. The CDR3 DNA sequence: TGCGCCAGCAGCACGACAGGGGGAGCGAACACTGAAGCTTTCTTT.

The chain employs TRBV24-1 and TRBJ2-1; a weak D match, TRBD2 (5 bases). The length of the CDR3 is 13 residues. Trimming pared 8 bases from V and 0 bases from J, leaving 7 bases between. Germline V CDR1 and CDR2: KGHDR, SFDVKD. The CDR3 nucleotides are TGTGCCACCACGGGAAGCTCCTACAATGAGCAGTTCTTC. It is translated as CATTGSSYNEQFF.

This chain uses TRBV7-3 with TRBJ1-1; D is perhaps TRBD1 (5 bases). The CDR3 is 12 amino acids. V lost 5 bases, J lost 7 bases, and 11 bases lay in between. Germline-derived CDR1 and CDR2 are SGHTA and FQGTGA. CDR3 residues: CASSPRGGEAFF. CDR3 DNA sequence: TGTGCCAGCAGCCCCCGGGGGGGTGAAGCTTTCTTT.

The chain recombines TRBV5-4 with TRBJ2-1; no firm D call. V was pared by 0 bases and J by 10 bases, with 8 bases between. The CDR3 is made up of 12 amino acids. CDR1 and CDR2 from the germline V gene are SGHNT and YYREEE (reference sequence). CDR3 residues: CASSLAQAEQFF. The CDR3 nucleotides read TGTGCCAGCAGCTTGGCCCAGGCCGAGCAGTTCTTC.

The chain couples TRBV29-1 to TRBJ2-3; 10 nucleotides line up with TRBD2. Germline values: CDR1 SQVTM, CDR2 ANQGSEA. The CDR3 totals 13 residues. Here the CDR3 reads CSDSGGSTDTQYF. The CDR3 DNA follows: TGCAGTGATAGCGGGGGGTCCACAGATACGCAGTATTTT.

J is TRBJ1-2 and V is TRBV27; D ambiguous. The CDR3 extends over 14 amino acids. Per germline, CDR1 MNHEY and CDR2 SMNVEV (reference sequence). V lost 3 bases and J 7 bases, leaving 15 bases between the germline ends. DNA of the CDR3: TGTGCCAGCAGTTTGCGCCATCGTACTGCTGGCTACACCTTC. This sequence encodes CASSLRHRTAGYTF.

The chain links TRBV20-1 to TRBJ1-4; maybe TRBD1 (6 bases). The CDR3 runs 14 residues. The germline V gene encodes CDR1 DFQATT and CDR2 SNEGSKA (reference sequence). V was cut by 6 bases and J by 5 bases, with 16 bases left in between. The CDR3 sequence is CSADPTGANEKLFF. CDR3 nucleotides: TGCAGTGCGGACCCGACAGGAGCAAATGAAAAACTGTTTTTT.

The CDR3 loop reads CSAGGGFQETQYF. The CDR3 region has the DNA TGCAGCGCTGGGGGGGGATTTCAAGAGACCCAGTACTTC. This chain uses TRBV29-1 with TRBJ2-5; 7 bases match TRBD2. V was pared by 7 bases and J by 2 bases, with 7 bases of the junction left unmatched. CDR3 length: 13 amino acids. Germline V gene lookup returns CDR1 SQVTM and CDR2 ANQGSEA.

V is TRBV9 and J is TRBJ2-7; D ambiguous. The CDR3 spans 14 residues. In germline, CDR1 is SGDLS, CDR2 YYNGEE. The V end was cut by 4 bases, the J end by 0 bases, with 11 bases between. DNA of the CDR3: TGTGCCAGCAGCTCTAGAGGAACCTCCTACGAGCAGTACTTC. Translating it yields CASSSRGTSYEQYF.

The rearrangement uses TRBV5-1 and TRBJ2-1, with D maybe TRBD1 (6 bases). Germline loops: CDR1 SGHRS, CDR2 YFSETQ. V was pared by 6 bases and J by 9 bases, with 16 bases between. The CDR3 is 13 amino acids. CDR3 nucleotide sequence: TGCGCCAGCAATACAGGGCCGGGACGTGAGCAGTTCTTC. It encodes CASNTGPGREQFF.

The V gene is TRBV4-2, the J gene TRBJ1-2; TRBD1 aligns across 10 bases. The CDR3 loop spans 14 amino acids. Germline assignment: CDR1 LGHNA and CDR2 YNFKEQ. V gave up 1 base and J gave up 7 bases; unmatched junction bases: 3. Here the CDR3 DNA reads TGTGCCAGCAGCCAAGGACAGGGGGCAACTGGCTACACCTTC. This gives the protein CASSQGQGATGYTF.

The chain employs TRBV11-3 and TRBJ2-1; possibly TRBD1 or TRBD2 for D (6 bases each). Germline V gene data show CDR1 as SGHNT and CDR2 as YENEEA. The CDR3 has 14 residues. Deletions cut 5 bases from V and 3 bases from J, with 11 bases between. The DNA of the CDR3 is TGTGCCAGCAGCCGCGGGACAAACTACAATGAGCAGTTCTTC. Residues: CASSRGTNYNEQFF.

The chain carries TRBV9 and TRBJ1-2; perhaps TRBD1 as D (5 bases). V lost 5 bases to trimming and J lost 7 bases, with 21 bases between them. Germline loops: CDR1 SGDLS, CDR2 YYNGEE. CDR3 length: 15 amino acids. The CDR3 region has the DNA TGTGCCAGCAGTTACGACCCGGGACCGATGACTGGCTACACCTTC. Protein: CASSYDPGPMTGYTF.

The CDR3, as DNA: TGTGCCAGCAGCCAAAGGTTCTCAGGTAGCTCCTACAATGAGCAGTTCTTC. Its translation: CASSQRFSGSSYNEQFF. The V call is TRBV3-1, the J call TRBJ2-1; D is unclear. V lost 2 bases, J lost 0 bases, and 14 bases lay in between. CDR1 is LGHDT and CDR2 is YNNKEL in the germline V gene (reference sequence). The CDR3 runs 17 residues.

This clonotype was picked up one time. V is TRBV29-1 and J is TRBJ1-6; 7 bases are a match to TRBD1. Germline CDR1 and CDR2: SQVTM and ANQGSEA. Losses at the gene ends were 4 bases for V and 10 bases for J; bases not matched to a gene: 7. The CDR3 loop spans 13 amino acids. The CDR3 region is CSVGQGRDSPLHF. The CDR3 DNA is TGCAGCGTTGGACAGGGTAGGGACTCACCCCTCCACTTT.

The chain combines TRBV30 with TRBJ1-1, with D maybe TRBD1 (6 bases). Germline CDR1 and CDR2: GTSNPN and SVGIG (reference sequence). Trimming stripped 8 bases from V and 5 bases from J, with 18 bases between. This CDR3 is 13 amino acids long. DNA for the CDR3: TGTGCCCACCAAAGGGGGGCTCAAACTGAAGCTTTCTTT. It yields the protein CAHQRGAQTEAFF. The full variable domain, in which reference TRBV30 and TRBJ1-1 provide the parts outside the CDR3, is SQTIHQWPATLVQPVGSPLSLECTVEGTSNPNLYWYRQAAGRGLQLLFYSVGIGQISSEVPQNLSASRPQDRQFILSSKKLLLSDSGFYLCAHQRGAQTEAFFGQGTRLTVV.

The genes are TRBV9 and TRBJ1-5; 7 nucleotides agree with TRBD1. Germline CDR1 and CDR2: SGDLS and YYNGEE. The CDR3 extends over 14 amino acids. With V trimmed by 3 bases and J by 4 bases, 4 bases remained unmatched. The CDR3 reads CASSAGTANQPQHF. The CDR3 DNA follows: TGTGCCAGCAGCGCCGGGACAGCTAATCAGCCCCAGCATTTT.